The present entry profiles one TCR beta chain with its context. MiXCR was run by TCRdb on the 5' RACE reads, yielding one entry per CDR3 protein. The table shows about 110,000 distinct CDR3 sequences, with about a sixth occurring only once. This sample is drawn from a study of T-cell memory formation after mild COVID-19. The CDR3 has 17 amino acids. Germline CDR1 KGHSH, CDR2 LQKENI. The V segment lost 5 bases and the J segment 10 bases; nucleotides outside the gene matches: 17. Sequencing input: PBMCs or a T cell subset sorted from them (not recorded which). The TCR was taken from a man between 18 and 35 years old who had mild COVID-19 (a few samples of this study predate the infection). Cell type and time point are not known. J is TRBJ1-1 and V is TRBV18; 12 bases line up with TRBD1. The CDR3 region has the DNA TGTGCCAGCTCAACTCCGGGACAGGGGGCTACTGCGGATGGAGCTTTCTTT. This encodes CASSTPGQGATADGAFF.